What follows are 24 T cell receptor beta chains derived from one specimen sequenced in a study of T cell responses to AZD1222 COVID-19 vaccine. The data were produced by immunoSEQ multiplex PCR, yet TCRdb's version contains in-frame clones alone and is incomplete. The table lists about 93,000 clones, just under 90% of them singletons. The sample here was peripheral blood, taken on day 0 of MenACWY control vaccination. These TCRs come from an adult in good health.

V usage is TRBV30 and J usage is TRBJ1-6; D is perhaps TRBD1 (6 bases). V lost 7 bases and J 8 bases, leaving 15 bases between the germline ends. The CDR3 has 13 amino acids. Germline CDR1 GTSNPN, CDR2 SVGIG (reference sequence). The CDR3: CAYRTVMDSPLHF. CDR3 bases: TGTGCCTACAGGACAGTTATGGATTCACCCCTCCACTTT.

The rearrangement links TRBV27 to TRBJ1-1; D remains ambiguous. CDR1 is MNHEY, CDR2 SMNVEV, per germline (reference sequence). The germline V and J ends were trimmed by 8 bases and 8 bases, with 21 bases remaining between them. The CDR3 runs 14 residues. CDR3 in DNA: TGTGCCAGCTCCCAGAGGTTCCCTGGTGGAGAAGCTTTCTTT. This sequence encodes CASSQRFPGGEAFF.

CDR3 bases: TGTGCTAGTGGTTGGCTAGCGGGGAGCTCTGGGGCCAACGTCCTGACTTTC. Its translation: CASGWLAGSSGANVLTF. The chain joins TRBV12-5 to TRBJ2-6, with 9 bases lining up with TRBD2. The V gene's germline CDR1 is LGHNT and CDR2 FRNRAP. The V gene end was trimmed by 4 bases and the J gene end by 0 bases; junction bases not matched to a gene: 4. The CDR3 contains 17 residues.

The V and J genes are TRBV18 and TRBJ1-1; 7 nucleotides match TRBD1. V was clipped by 2 bases and J by 8 bases; unmatched bases: 5. The CDR3 runs 13 residues. CDR1 is KGHSH, CDR2 LQKENI, per germline. The CDR3 region has the DNA TGTGCCAGCTCACCAGGGACAGCCCCGGAAGCTTTCTTT. Translation gives CASSPGTAPEAFF.

Notes on this clone: One junction end does not reproduce the germline sequence, and a read error may be involved. The V call is TRBV9, the J call TRBJ2-2, with D maybe TRBD2 (6 bases). From germline, CDR1 is SGDLS and CDR2 YYNGEE. CDR3 length: 14 residues. CDR3 loop: CASRGGGDTRELFF. The CDR3 DNA reads as TGTGCCAGCAGGGGGGGTGGCGACACCCGGGAGCTGTTTTTT.

This chain uses TRBV6-2 or TRBV6-3 with TRBJ2-1, with D maybe TRBD1 (6 bases). In germline, CDR1 is MNHEY, CDR2 SVGEGT. This CDR3 has 13 residues. The ends were cut back, 2 bases at V and 11 bases at J, with 13 bases in the middle. This CDR3 is CASSYLHRDQQFF. CDR3 coding DNA: TGTGCCAGCAGTTACCTCCACAGGGATCAGCAGTTCTTC.

This clone was detected only once. This sequence joins TRBV18 and TRBJ1-1; 10 bases fit TRBD1. Germline values: CDR1 KGHSH, CDR2 LQKENI. The V and J ends lost 3 bases and 4 bases, in that order; junction bases with no gene match: 11. CDR3 size: 17 residues. The chain's CDR3 is CASSPLRTGGLTTEAFF. CDR3 sequence (DNA): TGTGCCAGCTCACCGCTGAGGACAGGGGGATTGACCACTGAAGCTTTCTTT.

CDR3 DNA sequence: TGTGCCAGCAGCTTGGCCGCGGGCGTTAACTACAATGAGCAGTTCTTC. Its translation is CASSLAAGVNYNEQFF. The chain couples TRBV5-4 to TRBJ2-1; TRBD2 is a possible D gene (5 bases). The length of the CDR3 is 16 residues. V was shortened by 0 bases and J by 3 bases, with 13 bases between the two germline ends. Germline V gives CDR1 SGHNT, CDR2 YYREEE (reference sequence).

V gene TRBV6-5 combines with J gene TRBJ2-7; TRBD2 matches at 11 bases. The germline CDR1 and CDR2 sequences are MNHEY and SVGAGI. V dropped 4 bases and J dropped 4; count of bases not matched to a gene: 9. The CDR3 covers 16 residues. This CDR3 reads CASSFSSSGGPYEQYF. For the CDR3, the DNA is TGTGCCAGCAGTTTCTCCTCTAGCGGGGGGCCGTACGAGCAGTACTTC.

This chain links TRBV18 with TRBJ1-1; 7 nucleotides match TRBD1. The ends lost 1 base at V and 5 bases at J; junction bases unmatched: 13. Germline CDR1 reads KGHSH; CDR2 reads LQKENI. The CDR3 consists of 17 residues. The CDR3 sequence is CASSPRFAGGSGTEAFF. For the CDR3, the DNA is TGTGCCAGCTCACCACGGTTTGCAGGGGGTAGCGGGACTGAAGCTTTCTTT.

This clone occurred once. CDR3 sequence: CASSSRTANTEAFF. The DNA for the CDR3 is TGCGCCAGCAGCTCACGGACGGCGAACACTGAAGCTTTCTTT. J is TRBJ1-1 and V is TRBV4-1; no definite D call. V lost 5 bases to trimming and J lost 1 base, with 11 bases between them. The CDR3 spans 14 residues. Germline V CDR1 and CDR2: MGHRA, YSYEKL.

CDR3: CASSQDARAGSSYEQYF. The CDR3 DNA sequence: TGCGCCAGCAGCCAAGACGCGAGGGCAGGGAGCTCCTACGAGCAGTACTTC. The rearrangement uses TRBV4-1 and TRBJ2-7, with D perhaps given as TRBD1 or TRBD2 (5 bases each). The germline V gene encodes CDR1 MGHRA and CDR2 YSYEKL. The CDR3 sequence is 17 residues long. Trimming cost V 0 bases and J 0 bases, with 15 bases left between them.

The chain links TRBV30 to TRBJ2-5, with 15 bases that match TRBD2. CDR3 length: 13 amino acids. CDR1 is GTSNPN, CDR2 SVGIG, per germline (reference sequence). V shed 8 bases, J shed 5 bases, and the junction held 3 bases outside the gene matches. The CDR3, as DNA: TGTGCCGTGGGACTAGCGGGGGGTGAGACCCAGTACTTC. Amino acid sequence: CAVGLAGGETQYF.

The genes are TRBV4-1 and TRBJ1-3, with no clear D. CDR1 MGHRA and CDR2 YSYEKL come from the germline V gene. The CDR3 runs to 17 residues. V lost 0 bases and J lost 2, with 14 bases in between. The CDR3 DNA is TGCGCCAGCAGCCAAGAGAGGGCACAGAACCCTGGAAACACCATATATTTT. Its translation: CASSQERAQNPGNTIYF.

The chain employs TRBV15 and TRBJ2-5, with 8 bases matching TRBD2. The CDR3 length is 15 residues. The junction had 3 bases not matched to a gene; V was cut back by 1 base and J by 2 bases. The germline V gene has CDR1 LNHNV and CDR2 YYDKDF (reference sequence). CDR3 nucleotide sequence: TGTGCCACCAGCAGAGGCGGGGGGCCGCAAGAGACCCAGTACTTC. This gives the protein CATSRGGGPQETQYF.

V is TRBV5-6 and J is TRBJ2-3; 7 nucleotides agree with TRBD2. V gave up 6 bases and J gave up 2 bases; unmatched junction bases: 9. The CDR3 covers 15 residues. CDR1 SGHDT and CDR2 YYEEEE come from the germline V gene. This CDR3 reads CASIPNGGITDTQYF. CDR3 sequence (DNA): TGTGCCAGCATTCCGAACGGGGGGATCACAGATACGCAGTATTTT.

CDR3 DNA: TGTGCCAGCAGCCACGGGACTAGCGGGGCCTACAATGAGCAGTTCTTC. Translation gives CASSHGTSGAYNEQFF. The chain has TRBV3-1 (or the pseudogene TRBV3-2) and TRBJ2-1; 13 bases line up with TRBD2. Germline-derived CDR1 and CDR2 are LGHDT and YNNKEL (reference sequence). V dropped 3 bases and J dropped 2; count of bases not matched to a gene: 1. The CDR3 has 16 residues.

The rearrangement uses TRBV3-1 (or the pseudogene TRBV3-2) and TRBJ1-1; D is unresolved. V was trimmed by 2 bases and J by 0 bases, leaving 7 bases between them. The CDR3 is 14 residues long. Germline CDR1 reads LGHDT; CDR2 reads YNNKEL (reference sequence). CDR3 in amino acids: CASSQSRLNTEAFF. CDR3 coding DNA: TGTGCCAGCAGCCAATCCAGACTGAACACTGAAGCTTTCTTT.

This chain joins TRBV6-5 and TRBJ1-5, with 7 bases that match TRBD1. The ends lost 8 bases at V and 3 bases at J; junction bases unmatched: 10. The CDR3 length is 15 residues. The germline gives CDR1 MNHEY, CDR2 SVGAGI. The CDR3: CASSPGQRINQPQHF. As DNA, the CDR3 is TGTGCCAGCTCTCCGGGACAGAGGATCAATCAGCCCCAGCATTTT.

On this clone: The same CDR3 also results from other DNA sequences found in this sample. This rearrangement joins TRBV30 to TRBJ1-5, with D possibly being TRBD1 (6 bases). V was trimmed by 2 bases and J by 1 base, leaving 9 bases between them. Germline V gives CDR1 GTSNPN, CDR2 SVGIG (reference sequence). The CDR3 spans 14 residues. CDR3 sequence: CAWSRGGSNQPQHF. In DNA form, the CDR3 reads TGTGCCTGGAGTAGAGGGGGGAGCAATCAGCCCCAGCATTTT.

The chain links TRBV4-3 to TRBJ1-6, with 9 positions matching TRBD1. CDR3 length: 16 residues. Germline CDR1 reads LGHNA; CDR2 reads YSLEER. V trimming: 0 bases; J trimming: 7 bases; junction bases outside the gene matches: 4. The CDR3 coding sequence is TGCGCCAGCAGCCAAGATAGCGGACAGGGGAATTCACCCCTCCACTTT. As protein: CASSQDSGQGNSPLHF.

The rearrangement uses TRBV6-2 or TRBV6-3 and TRBJ2-7; D unclear. Germline assignment: CDR1 MNHEY and CDR2 SVGEGT. This CDR3 comprises 13 residues. V dropped 2 bases and J dropped 3 bases, with 8 bases sitting between them. The CDR3 DNA reads TGTGCCAGCAGTTACAGCAGCAGCTACGAGCAGTACTTC. Amino acid sequence: CASSYSSSYEQYF.

This clone occurred a few times. V and J are TRBV5-4 and TRBJ1-1, with TRBD1 matching over 12 bases. Looked up from germline, CDR1 is SGHNT and CDR2 is YYREEE (reference sequence). V dropped 0 bases and J dropped 4; count of bases not matched to a gene: 7. This CDR3 contains 17 residues. CDR3 sequence reads: CASSLAGTGGAGTEAFF. CDR3 DNA: TGTGCCAGCAGCTTGGCTGGGACAGGGGGCGCGGGCACTGAAGCTTTCTTT.

V gene TRBV10-3 combines with J gene TRBJ2-2; possibly TRBD1 for D (7 bases). The V gene lost 8 bases and the J gene lost 8 bases, with 15 bases spanning the gap. CDR1 is ENHRY, CDR2 SYGVKD, per germline. This CDR3 comprises 13 residues. CDR3 in amino acids: CAIRGGGGGELFF. For the CDR3, the DNA is TGTGCCATCCGTGGAGGGGGCGGAGGGGAGCTGTTTTTT.